These 9 T cell receptor beta chains came from one sample sequenced in a study of CD8 T cells in ankylosing spondylitis. MiXCR, run by TCRdb on the 5' RACE reads, gives a single entry per CDR3 protein. Of about 540,000 distinct CDR3 sequences detected, roughly 13% appear once; the ten largest clones hold under 7.5%. Study results and limitations: Ankylosing spondylitis blood appeared to carry a characteristic TCR beta motif of roughly 8 highly homologous variants.

What these receptors recognize is not known. The source material was blood, either unsorted or a sorted T cell fraction (not recorded which). These receptors all stem from a male donor with ankylosing spondylitis.

V gene TRBV2 combines with J gene TRBJ2-1; 7 bases agree with TRBD2. Trimming at V came to 9 bases and at J to 3 bases, leaving 11 bases not matched to a gene. The CDR3 loop spans 15 amino acids. Per the germline V gene, CDR1 is SNHLY and CDR2 is FYNNEI. The CDR3 region is CASGPAGEYYNEQFF. CDR3 nucleotides: TGTGCCAGTGGCCCCGCGGGAGAGTACTACAATGAGCAGTTCTTC.

The chain uses TRBV6-1 and TRBJ2-1; tentative D call: TRBD1 (5 bases). With 3 bases removed from V and 11 bases from J, the gap between germline ends came to 14 bases. The CDR3 extends over 13 amino acids. Germline CDR1 reads MNHNS; CDR2 reads SASEGT. CDR3 residues: CASSDTYRNQQFF. CDR3 DNA: TGTGCCAGCAGTGACACCTACAGGAATCAGCAGTTCTTC.

CDR3 bases: TGTGCCAGCAGCCATGTCCAAGAGACCCAGTACTTC. This translates into CASSHVQETQYF. This sequence joins TRBV3-1 and TRBJ2-5; D is unresolved. The CDR3 spans 12 residues. Germline loops: CDR1 LGHDT, CDR2 YNNKEL (reference sequence). V gave up 3 bases and J gave up 1 base, with 3 bases separating them.

This chain connects TRBV5-5 to TRBJ1-1; 7 bases are shared with TRBD1. This CDR3 spans 15 amino acids. V shed 4 bases and J 8 bases; nucleotides not matched to a gene: 14. Germline V gene sequence: CDR1 SGHKS, CDR2 YYEKEE (reference sequence). The DNA for the CDR3 is TGTGCCAGCAGCCTACAGGGGACTGGCGGTTGGGAAGCTTTCTTT. This codes for CASSLQGTGGWEAFF. The full variable domain, rest sourced from reference TRBV5-5 and TRBJ1-1, is DAGVTQSPTHLIKTRGQQVTLRCSPISGHKSVSWYQQVLGQGPQFIFQYYEKEERGRGNFPDRFSARQFPNYSSELNVNALLLGDSALYLCASSLQGTGGWEAFFGQGTRLTVV.

The chain links TRBV20-1 to TRBJ2-3; no clear D gene. Deletions cut 3 bases from V and 7 bases from J, with 11 bases between. Germline V gives CDR1 DFQATT, CDR2 SNEGSKA (reference sequence). The CDR3 covers 12 residues. The CDR3 reads CSARDPSYTQYF. The CDR3 DNA follows: TGCAGTGCTAGGGATCCCTCATATACGCAGTATTTT.

This clonotype was seen only a few times. The chain uses TRBV20-1 and TRBJ1-1, with D possibly being TRBD1 (6 bases). The V gene's germline CDR1 is DFQATT and CDR2 SNEGSKA (reference sequence). There are 13 residues in the CDR3. The germline V and J ends were trimmed by 6 bases and 3 bases, with 14 bases remaining between them. CDR3 nucleotides: TGCAGTGCCGCCGGGGCAGGGGACACTGAAGCTTTCTTT. Its translation is CSAAGAGDTEAFF.

This clonotype was observed at least ten times. The V gene is TRBV3-1, the J gene TRBJ1-3; weak D call: TRBD1 (5 bases). The V end lost 1 base, the J end lost 0 bases, and 10 bases lay between the germline ends. This CDR3 is built from 16 residues. From germline, CDR1 is LGHDT and CDR2 YNNKEL (reference sequence). The CDR3 loop reads CASSQGDGTSGNTIYF. In DNA, the CDR3 is TGTGCCAGCAGCCAAGGGGACGGGACCTCTGGAAACACCATATATTTT.

The chain joins TRBV5-1 to TRBJ2-3, with 7 bases that match TRBD2. The junction had 16 bases not matched to a gene; V was cut back by 4 bases and J by 5 bases. The CDR3 has 17 residues. CDR1 is SGHRS and CDR2 is YFSETQ in the germline V gene. CDR3 amino acids: CASSRGLAETLGDTQYF. The DNA of the CDR3 is TGCGCCAGCAGCCGGGGCCTAGCGGAGACCCTTGGAGATACGCAGTATTTT. Variable domain in full (rest from reference TRBV5-1 and TRBJ2-3): KAGVTQTPRYLIKTRGQQVTLSCSPISGHRSVSWYQQTPGQGLQFLFEYFSETQRNKGNFPGRFSGRQFSNSRSEMNVSTLELGDSALYLCASSRGLAETLGDTQYFGPGTRLTVL.

The chain combines TRBV20-1 with TRBJ2-1; D possibly corresponds to TRBD1 (6 bases). The CDR3 totals 13 residues. CDR1 is DFQATT and CDR2 is SNEGSKA in the germline V gene (reference sequence). The ends were cut back, 5 bases at V and 5 bases at J, with 13 bases in the middle. The CDR3 loop reads CSAQGTHDNEQFF. The CDR3 DNA is TGCAGTGCTCAGGGGACCCACGACAATGAGCAGTTCTTC.